Given below is one TCR beta chain in context. These data originate in a study of PD-L1 blockade in urothelial cancer. Between the trimmed V and J ends, which lost 3 bases and 1 base, there was a span of 15 bases. CDR1 is MGHDK and CDR2 is SYGVNS in the germline V gene. The CDR3 has 16 residues. Only in-frame clones appear in the TCRdb table, and some are missing; sequencing was by immunoSEQ multiplex PCR. The repertoire includes 38,000 or so clones, 80% to 90% of them detected once, and 2.6% sits in the top ten. Time point given: peripheral blood 6 weeks after treatment start. The chain links TRBV25-1 to TRBJ1-2; the D gene is possibly TRBD1 (5 bases). The TCR sequence derives from a man aged 70-80 years with urothelial cancer. The sequences come from PBMCs, collected around atezolizumab (anti-PD-L1) treatment. The CDR3 protein is CASSDTTVTDNYGYTF. CDR3 coding DNA: TGTGCCAGCAGTGATACCACCGTGACAGATAACTATGGCTACACCTTC.